This TCR beta chain was observed in a study of identifying expanded T cells in peripheral blood. CDR1 and CDR2 (germline): MNHNS, SASEGT. With 9 bases clipped from V and 0 bases from J, the junction kept 4 bases outside the gene matches. This CDR3 is built from 13 residues. During the collection period, no donor immune events like infections were recorded. The study, taken as a whole, reports: Technical replicates showed approximately 1.2 changed clones; roughly two weeks around 15; four weeks 19. Variance in clone template counts between approximately 2-week samples significantly increased with total template count across all healthy donors.

Using immunoSEQ multiplex PCR, the repertoire was profiled, and TCRdb retains in-frame clones only, with some absent. The sample lists 95,000 to 100,000 clones, around nine tenths occurring once. In regard to this clone: Antigen specificity is unknown.

This sequence originates from a person aged 18-69 years in good health. The sequenced sample consisted of blood. The V and J genes are TRBV6-1 and TRBJ2-7, with 8 bases aligning to TRBD1. The CDR3 DNA is TGTGCCAGTGGACAGGGCCGCTCCTACGAGCAGTACTTC. It encodes CASGQGRSYEQYF.